Below, 20 T cell receptor beta chains from the same sample are listed, as sequenced in a study of T cell responses to AZD1222 COVID-19 vaccine. The repertoire was sequenced with immunoSEQ multiplex PCR; TCRdb's copy has only in-frame clones and lacks some. The sample shows 150,000 to 160,000 clones, 90% to 95% of them seen only once. The sample was peripheral blood, taken 28 days after the second AZD1222 dose. These receptor sequences come from an adult who received the AZD1222 COVID-19 vaccine.

V gene TRBV11-2 combines with J gene TRBJ1-1; D gene ambiguous. The V and J ends lost 2 bases and 0 bases respectively, with 4 bases between them. CDR1 and CDR2 from the germline V gene are SGHAT and FQNNGV. This CDR3 is 13 amino acids long. The CDR3 here is CASSLLLNTEAFF. CDR3 bases: TGTGCCAGCAGCTTACTACTGAACACTGAAGCTTTCTTT.

V is TRBV28 and J is TRBJ2-7, with a weak D call TRBD1 (5 bases). V shed 1 base and J shed 0 bases, with 7 bases lying between them. The germline CDR1 and CDR2 sequences are MDHEN and SYDVKM. The CDR3 is made up of 14 amino acids. The CDR3 bases are TGTGCCAGCAGTTTATTCAGGGACTCCTACGAGCAGTACTTC. This sequence encodes CASSLFRDSYEQYF.

In nucleotides, the CDR3 is TGCGCCAGCAGCTCAACCGGGACAGGGGGATACGAGCAGTACTTC. Translated, it gives CASSSTGTGGYEQYF. The chain joins TRBV5-1 to TRBJ2-7; 11 bases fit TRBD1. In germline, CDR1 is SGHRS, CDR2 YFSETQ. The J segment lost 4 bases and the V segment lost 3 bases, leaving 6 bases of the junction unmatched. The CDR3 runs to 15 residues.

The chain uses TRBV6-5 and TRBJ1-5; no firm D call. V lost 8 bases and J 0 bases, leaving 14 bases between the germline ends. Germline lookup yields CDR1 MNHEY and CDR2 SVGAGI. CDR3 length: 15 amino acids. The CDR3 protein is CASQMETYSNQPQHF. The CDR3 nucleotides are TGTGCCAGCCAAATGGAGACTTATAGCAATCAGCCCCAGCATTTT.

This clone was picked up one time. This chain connects TRBV10-1 to TRBJ2-1, with TRBD1 as a possible D gene (6 bases). V was cut by 5 bases and J by 0 bases, with 20 bases left in between. Germline V CDR1 and CDR2: WNHNN, SYGVQD (reference sequence). The CDR3 loop spans 18 amino acids. The CDR3 DNA follows: TGCGCCAGCAGTTCTATATCCGGGACAAGGAGCTCCTACAATGAGCAGTTCTTC. Its translation: CASSSISGTRSSYNEQFF.

The chain has TRBV30 and TRBJ1-1; D uncertain. This CDR3 has 14 residues. Germline loops: CDR1 GTSNPN, CDR2 SVGIG (reference sequence). Trimming removed 3 bases from V and 5 bases from J, with 16 bases in between. The CDR3 DNA reads as TGTGCCTGGAGAAGAGGCGGGCTGAGGACTGAAGCTTTCTTT. This codes for CAWRRGGLRTEAFF.

The sample holds one count of this clone. The chain carries TRBV24-1 and TRBJ1-1, with 10 bases aligning to TRBD1. The CDR3 covers 13 residues. V lost 7 bases to trimming and J lost 3 bases; unmatched junction nucleotides: 1. Germline V CDR1 and CDR2: KGHDR, SFDVKD. CDR3 in amino acids: CATRGQGDTEAFF. The CDR3, as DNA: TGTGCCACCAGAGGACAGGGGGACACTGAAGCTTTCTTT.

CDR3 amino acids: CASSYTSSYEQYF. The CDR3 nucleotides read TGTGCCAGCAGTTACACTAGCTCCTACGAGCAGTACTTC. J is TRBJ2-7 and V is TRBV27; D is possibly TRBD2 (5 bases). CDR1 and CDR2 (germline): MNHEY, SMNVEV (reference sequence). Trimming removed 4 bases at V and 0 bases at J, with 7 bases between. This CDR3 comprises 13 residues.

The rearrangement links TRBV11-3 to TRBJ2-2, with D possibly being TRBD1 or TRBD2 (5 bases each). Trimming stripped 5 bases from V and 6 bases from J, with 16 bases between. CDR1 is SGHNT, CDR2 YENEEA, per germline. CDR3 length: 15 residues. The CDR3 sequence is CASSPGQGLSGELFF. CDR3 DNA sequence: TGTGCCAGCAGCCCGGGGCAGGGCCTCTCCGGGGAGCTGTTTTTT.

The CDR3 loop reads CASSPSRLEAFF. The DNA of the CDR3 is TGTGCCAGCAGCCCCAGCCGCCTTGAAGCTTTCTTT. The V call is TRBV13, the J call TRBJ1-1, with D uncertain. CDR1 PRHDT and CDR2 FYEKMQ come from the germline V gene (reference sequence). The CDR3 totals 12 residues. V lost 5 bases to trimming and J lost 7 bases, with 11 bases between them.

The chain couples TRBV10-3 to TRBJ1-1, with TRBD1 matching over 7 bases. CDR1 is ENHRY, CDR2 SYGVKD, per germline. V lost 10 bases to trimming and J lost 2 bases; unmatched junction nucleotides: 7. The CDR3 spans 13 residues. The CDR3 DNA sequence: TGTGCCAGCAACCGGGACAGCAACACTGAAGCTTTCTTT. It codes for CASNRDSNTEAFF.

The chain carries TRBV19 and TRBJ1-3; maybe TRBD1 (5 bases). CDR1 LNHDA and CDR2 SQIVND come from the germline V gene (reference sequence). With 6 bases removed from V and 0 bases from J, the gap between germline ends came to 18 bases. The CDR3 is 17 amino acids. The CDR3 sequence is CASSFSRDPDSGNTIYF. The DNA of the CDR3 is TGTGCCAGTAGCTTCTCCCGGGACCCAGACTCTGGAAACACCATATATTTT. Full variable domain (outside the CDR3, taken from reference TRBV19 and TRBJ1-3): DGGITQSPKYLFRKEGQNVTLSCEQNLNHDAMYWYRQDPGQGLRLIYYSQIVNDFQKGDIAEGYSVSREKKESFPLTVTSAQKNPTAFYLCASSFSRDPDSGNTIYFGEGSWLTVV.

CDR3 coding DNA: TGTGCCTGGAGTGCCTACAGGGGGACTGGCTACACCTTC. It yields the protein CAWSAYRGTGYTF. This chain uses TRBV30 with TRBJ1-2; TRBD1 matches 8 bases. There are 13 residues in the CDR3. Per germline, CDR1 GTSNPN and CDR2 SVGIG (reference sequence). The junction had 5 bases not matched to a gene; V was cut back by 1 base and J by 7 bases.

The J gene is TRBJ1-2, the V gene TRBV27; possible D gene TRBD1, 5 bases. Deletions cut 5 bases from V and 1 base from J, with 11 bases between. The V gene's germline CDR1 is MNHEY and CDR2 SMNVEV (reference sequence). The CDR3 length is 14 residues. The CDR3 bases are TGTGCCAGCAGTACCCGGGGGGTTAACTATGGCTACACCTTC. Residues: CASSTRGVNYGYTF.

V usage is TRBV29-1 and J usage is TRBJ2-1, with unresolved D. V lost 7 bases and J 7 bases, leaving 20 bases between the germline ends. There are 14 residues in the CDR3. The germline V gene encodes CDR1 SQVTM and CDR2 ANQGSEA. The CDR3 region is CSALFLSGLNEQFF. The CDR3 coding sequence is TGCAGCGCCCTCTTCTTGTCCGGATTGAATGAGCAGTTCTTC.

V is TRBV19 and J is TRBJ2-3; 9 positions match TRBD2. Germline V lookup: CDR1 LNHDA, CDR2 SQIVND (reference sequence). CDR3 size: 20 residues. V dropped 2 bases and J dropped 0; count of bases not matched to a gene: 15. As DNA, the CDR3 is TGTGCCAGTAGTATAATGAGCGGGGGGCCCCCCCACTCTAGCACAGATACGCAGTATTTT. It translates to CASSIMSGGPPHSSTDTQYF.

The chain carries TRBV27 and TRBJ2-1; a possible D gene is TRBD2 (5 bases). The germline V gene encodes CDR1 MNHEY and CDR2 SMNVEV (reference sequence). This CDR3 region has 15 residues. V was shortened by 3 bases and J by 5 bases, with 14 bases between the two germline ends. The CDR3, as DNA: TGTGCCAGCAGTTTTCAGCTAGCCCAAGACAATGAGCAGTTCTTC. The encoded protein is CASSFQLAQDNEQFF.

The rearrangement uses TRBV19 and TRBJ2-1, with D unresolved. CDR1 is LNHDA and CDR2 is SQIVND in the germline V gene (reference sequence). Trimming removed 4 bases from V and 4 bases from J, with 11 bases in between. This CDR3 contains 14 residues. CDR3 in DNA: TGTGCCAGTAGTACCCCTCGAGTATACAATGAGCAGTTCTTC. Translation: CASSTPRVYNEQFF.

The rearrangement uses TRBV15 and TRBJ2-7; 10 bases are shared with TRBD2. Germline loops: CDR1 LNHNV, CDR2 YYDKDF (reference sequence). The CDR3 loop spans 15 amino acids. V lost 1 base, J lost 4 bases, and 4 bases stayed unmatched. CDR3 DNA sequence: TGTGCCACCAGCAGAGGTAGCGGGGGGCAGTACGAGCAGTACTTC. It encodes CATSRGSGGQYEQYF.

This CDR3 reads CASSRGSMSGYGYTF. As DNA, the CDR3 is TGTGCCAGCAGCCGAGGATCGATGAGTGGCTATGGCTACACCTTC. V and J are TRBV6-5 and TRBJ1-2; D remains unclear. CDR3 length: 15 amino acids. Germline CDR1 reads MNHEY; CDR2 reads SVGAGI. V was cut by 6 bases and J by 4 bases, with 18 bases left in between.